This T cell receptor beta chain was captured in a study of T-cell reconstitution after alpha-beta-depleted transplantation in children. The TCRbeta library incorporated unique molecular identifiers. Each CDR3 protein gets one entry after TCRdb re-called the PCR reads with MiXCR. The sample has approximately 270,000 distinct CDR3 sequences; almost 10% are singletons. This clonotype has just a few counts. Germline CDR1 reads SNHLY; CDR2 reads FYNNEI. The CDR3 covers 14 residues. V lost 6 bases, J lost 3 bases, and 11 bases lay in between. The clonotype was recovered from a human donor who donated a stem cell graft to a child with SCID. V usage is TRBV2 and J usage is TRBJ2-2, with D maybe TRBD2 (6 bases). The sample consisted of PBMCs from the stem cell graft donor, taken from the stem cell graft. The DNA for the CDR3 is TGTGCCAGCAGGCCAGGGACTTACACCGGGGAGCTGTTTTTT. It codes for CASRPGTYTGELFF.